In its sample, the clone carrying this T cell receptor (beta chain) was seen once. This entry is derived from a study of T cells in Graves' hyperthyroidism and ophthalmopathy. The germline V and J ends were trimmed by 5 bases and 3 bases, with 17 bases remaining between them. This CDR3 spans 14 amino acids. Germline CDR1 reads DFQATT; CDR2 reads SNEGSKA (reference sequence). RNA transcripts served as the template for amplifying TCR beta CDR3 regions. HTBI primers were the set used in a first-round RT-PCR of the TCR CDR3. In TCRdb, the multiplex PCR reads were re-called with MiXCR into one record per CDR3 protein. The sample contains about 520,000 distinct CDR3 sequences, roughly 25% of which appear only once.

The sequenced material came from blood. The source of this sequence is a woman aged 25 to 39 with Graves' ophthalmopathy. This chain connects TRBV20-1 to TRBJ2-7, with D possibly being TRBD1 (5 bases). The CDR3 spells CSAQRRETGYEQYF. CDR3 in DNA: TGCAGTGCTCAAAGACGAGAAACAGGCTACGAGCAGTACTTC.